This T cell receptor (beta chain) was identified during a study of beta chain features in type 1 diabetes. Broader study findings: Shortening that was moderate but significant affected the TCRB CDR3s of Type 1 diabetes patients in all four CD4+ subsets. Sequencing used cDNA, and cells with high TCR expression could therefore be over-represented. Within the patient group, naive, central memory and Treg TCRB repertoires appeared more similar to each other than within healthy donors.

By way of CD45RO/CCR7/CD25/CD127/CD95/CD27, the CD4+ regulatory, stem cell-like memory, central memory and naive cells were sorted. Purities in excess of 98% were seen in all sorted populations. CDR3 length equals 12 residues. V lost 2 bases and J lost 4, with 6 bases in between. Looked up from germline, CDR1 is GTSNPN and CDR2 is SVGIG (reference sequence). Every bit of the isolated RNA underwent reverse transcription, so sequencing read expressed TCRB transcripts. Generated by immunoSEQ multiplex PCR, the TCRdb table keeps only in-frame clones and is missing some. The repertoire holds approximately 730,000 clones, with around 15% as singletons. There are a few counts of this clone. What it recognizes is unknown.

What was sequenced was naive CD4+ T cells from blood. The sequence derives from a man in his late teens or twenties with type 1 diabetes. The chain has TRBV30 and TRBJ1-3; D gene uncertain. The CDR3 loop is CAWSPNGNTIYF. CDR3 nucleotide sequence: TGTGCCTGGAGTCCTAACGGAAACACCATATATTTT.